This is a list of T cell receptor beta chains from one sample in a study of blood T cell repertoires in COVID-19. Here immunoSEQ multiplex PCR was the method, and the copy in TCRdb shows in-frame clones only, minus some. The data contain roughly 260,000 clones, 75% to 95% of them seen just once; the ten biggest clones take up about 1.9%. Sequenced material: PBMCs or T cells enriched from blood (not recorded which). The receptor set was obtained from a woman aged 18-35 years who had recovered from COVID-19. The CDR3 runs from the conserved cysteine through the conserved F or W. Fields, in order: CDR3 length, clone size, V gene, J gene, D gene, CDR3 protein, CDR3 DNA. D genes are given only for firm matches. Clone sizes are given selectively: once, few, many, or a class where the clone is expanded.

length: 14; size: NA; V: TRBV4-1; J: TRBJ1-2; D: NA; CDR3: CASRRPGANYGYTF; DNA: TGCGCCAGCCGCCGCCCGGGGGCTAACTATGGCTACACCTTC
length: 16; size: NA; V: TRBV4-3; J: TRBJ1-1; D: NA; CDR3: CASSQVGGARSTEAFF; DNA: TGCGCCAGCAGCCAAGTGGGGGGGGCTCGTTCTACTGAAGCTTTCTTT
length: 16; size: NA; V: TRBV9; J: TRBJ2-2; D: TRBD1; CDR3: CASSETGGRLTGELFF; DNA: TGTGCCAGCAGTGAGACAGGGGGCCGCCTAACCGGGGAGCTGTTTTTT
length: 13; size: NA; V: TRBV5-5; J: TRBJ1-2; D: NA; CDR3: CASSFQGAYGYTF; DNA: TGTGCCAGCAGCTTTCAGGGTGCCTATGGCTACACCTTC
length: 15; size: NA; V: TRBV7-3; J: TRBJ2-1; D: NA; CDR3: CASSSENSPYNEQFF; DNA: TGTGCCAGCAGCTCAGAAAATTCACCCTACAATGAGCAGTTCTTC
length: 13; size: NA; V: TRBV5-1; J: TRBJ2-1; D: NA; CDR3: CASTRPPSNEQFF; DNA: TGCGCCAGCACCAGACCCCCTAGTAATGAGCAGTTCTTC
length: 18; size: NA; V: TRBV27; J: TRBJ1-1; D: TRBD1; CDR3: CASSLSVGTGTMNTEAFF; DNA: TGTGCCAGCAGTTTATCGGTGGGGACAGGGACCATGAACACTGAAGCTTTCTTT
length: 15; size: few; V: TRBV5-1; J: TRBJ1-5; D: NA; CDR3: CASSFDSQKGQPQHF; DNA: TGCGCCAGCAGCTTCGACAGCCAGAAGGGTCAGCCCCAGCATTTT
length: 16; size: NA; V: TRBV7-2; J: TRBJ1-4; D: TRBD1; CDR3: CASSLAGGLTNEKLFF; DNA: TGTGCCAGCAGCTTAGCAGGGGGCTTAACTAATGAAAAACTGTTTTTT
length: 18; size: NA; V: TRBV13; J: TRBJ1-5; D: TRBD1; CDR3: CASSGPGQGVNSNQPQHF; DNA: TGTGCCAGCAGCGGTCCGGGACAGGGGGTAAATAGCAATCAGCCCCAGCATTTT
length: 16; size: NA; V: TRBV4-3; J: TRBJ1-2; D: NA; CDR3: CASSQERQARAYGYTF; DNA: TGCGCCAGCAGCCAGGAAAGACAGGCGCGAGCCTATGGCTACACCTTC
length: 14; size: NA; V: TRBV3-1/TRBV3-2; J: TRBJ1-2; D: NA; CDR3: CASSRAGANYGYTF; DNA: TGTGCCAGCAGCCGGGCGGGTGCTAACTATGGCTACACCTTC
length: 17; size: few; V: TRBV6-2/TRBV6-3; J: TRBJ2-2; D: NA; CDR3: CASSSSQPLKRAGELFF; DNA: TGTGCCAGCAGTTCCAGCCAGCCTCTTAAGCGGGCCGGGGAGCTGTTTTTT
length: 15; size: once; V: TRBV3-1/TRBV3-2; J: TRBJ1-2; D: TRBD1; CDR3: CASSQDLTGGYGYTF; DNA: TGTGCCAGCAGCCAAGATCTGACAGGGGGCTATGGCTACACCTTC
length: 17; size: once; V: TRBV18; J: TRBJ2-5; D: TRBD2; CDR3: CASSPPVAGGPGETQYF; DNA: TGTGCCAGCTCACCACCGGTGGCGGGGGGGCCCGGAGAGACCCAGTACTTC
length: 15; size: few; V: TRBV7-9; J: TRBJ1-3; D: TRBD1; CDR3: CASSLNRGSGNTIYF; DNA: TGTGCCAGCAGCTTAAACAGGGGGTCCGGAAACACCATATATTTT
length: 15; size: NA; V: TRBV12-5; J: TRBJ1-2; D: TRBD1; CDR3: CASGTTRDSVYGYTF; DNA: TGTGCTAGTGGTACTACCCGGGACAGCGTCTATGGCTACACCTTC
length: 13; size: NA; V: TRBV3-1/TRBV3-2; J: TRBJ2-1; D: NA; CDR3: CASSLPLSSEQFF; DNA: TGTGCCAGCAGCCTTCCCCTTAGCAGTGAGCAGTTCTTC
length: 12; size: NA; V: TRBV24-1; J: TRBJ1-2; D: NA; CDR3: CATSQTSYGYTF; DNA: TGTGCCACCAGTCAAACCAGCTATGGCTACACCTTC
length: 15; size: NA; V: TRBV9; J: TRBJ1-1; D: TRBD1; CDR3: CASSPRQGANTEAFF; DNA: TGTGCCAGCAGCCCACGACAGGGGGCCAACACTGAAGCTTTCTTT
length: 15; size: NA; V: TRBV19; J: TRBJ1-2; D: TRBD1; CDR3: CASSPGTGSTYGYTF; DNA: TGTGCCAGTAGTCCGGGGACAGGTTCAACCTATGGCTACACCTTC
length: 13; size: once; V: TRBV5-1; J: TRBJ1-4; D: NA; CDR3: CASSLGQHEKLFF; DNA: TGCGCCAGCAGCTTGGGACAGCATGAAAAACTGTTTTTT
length: 15; size: NA; V: TRBV7-8; J: TRBJ1-3; D: NA; CDR3: CASSLGTTSGNTIYF; DNA: TGTGCCAGCAGTCTAGGTACGACCTCTGGAAACACCATATATTTT
length: 14; size: NA; V: TRBV19; J: TRBJ1-6; D: TRBD1; CDR3: CASSQTGGNSPLHF; DNA: TGTGCCAGTAGCCAGACAGGGGGCAATTCACCCCTCCACTTT
length: 13; size: NA; V: TRBV29-1; J: TRBJ2-5; D: TRBD1; CDR3: CSVTGADQETQYF; DNA: TGCAGCGTTACAGGGGCGGATCAAGAGACCCAGTACTTC
length: 13; size: NA; V: TRBV29-1; J: TRBJ1-1; D: TRBD1; CDR3: CSVTDRAGTEAFF; DNA: TGCAGCGTTACGGACAGGGCCGGCACTGAAGCTTTCTTT
length: 16; size: once; V: TRBV4-2; J: TRBJ1-2; D: TRBD1; CDR3: CASSQAGGASLYGYTF; DNA: TGTGCCAGCAGCCAAGCAGGGGGCGCCTCCCTCTATGGCTACACCTTC
length: 14; size: NA; V: TRBV7-9; J: TRBJ2-5; D: NA; CDR3: CASSPQGLRETQYF; DNA: TGTGCCAGCAGCCCTCAGGGGTTGAGGGAGACCCAGTACTTC
length: 15; size: NA; V: TRBV6-5; J: TRBJ2-2; D: TRBD1; CDR3: CASSYRTGGTGELFF; DNA: TGTGCCAGCAGTTACCGGACAGGGGGCACCGGGGAGCTGTTTTTT
length: 14; size: NA; V: TRBV2; J: TRBJ2-5; D: TRBD1; CDR3: CASSWDRGQETQYF; DNA: TGTGCCAGCAGTTGGGACAGGGGGCAAGAGACCCAGTACTTC
length: 22; size: NA; V: TRBV6-2/TRBV6-3; J: TRBJ2-7; D: TRBD1; CDR3: CASSPGTAYRGEPIPLTYEQYF; DNA: TGTGCCAGCAGCCCCGGGACAGCCTATAGGGGTGAGCCGATACCTTTGACCTACGAGCAGTACTTC
length: 9; size: NA; V: TRBV20-1; J: TRBJ2-7; D: NA; CDR3: CSAKREQYF; DNA: TGCAGTGCTAAGCGGGAGCAGTACTTC
length: 16; size: NA; V: TRBV5-1; J: TRBJ2-1; D: TRBD2; CDR3: CASSPGASGGYNEQFF; DNA: TGCGCCAGCAGCCCGGGGGCTAGCGGGGGGTACAATGAGCAGTTCTTC
length: 12; size: NA; V: TRBV5-6; J: TRBJ1-6; D: NA; CDR3: CASRNRVSPLHF; DNA: TGTGCCAGCAGAAACAGGGTTTCACCCCTCCACTTT
length: 12; size: NA; V: TRBV29-1; J: TRBJ1-1; D: NA; CDR3: CSVVMRYPGAFF; DNA: TGCAGCGTTGTCATGCGGTACCCCGGAGCTTTCTTT
length: 15; size: few; V: TRBV19; J: TRBJ1-2; D: NA; CDR3: CASSKSRQGNWGYTF; DNA: TGTGCCAGTAGTAAGTCCCGGCAGGGTAATTGGGGCTACACCTTC
length: 12; size: NA; V: TRBV2; J: TRBJ1-1; D: NA; CDR3: CASTSTGVRAFF; DNA: TGTGCCAGCACCAGTACCGGGGTGAGAGCTTTCTTT